Presented here are 24 T cell receptor beta chains from one specimen sequenced in a study of response to subunit inactivated influenza vaccine. TCRdb processed the RT-PCR reads anew with MiXCR; each CDR3 protein has one entry. Among roughly 500,000 distinct CDR3 sequences listed, less than 30% were seen once. The specimen was CD4+ T cells sorted from PBMCs, collected roughly 5 days after vaccination. The origin of the receptors is a man aged 45-65 years who received an inactivated influenza vaccine.

There are a few counts of this clonotype. V and J are TRBV5-6 and TRBJ2-2; 8 bases match TRBD1. Germline CDR1 SGHDT, CDR2 YYEEEE. V dropped 5 bases and J dropped 1; count of bases not matched to a gene: 7. This CDR3 spans 16 amino acids. CDR3 in amino acids: CASRNIQGGNTGELFF. For the CDR3, the DNA is TGTGCCAGCAGGAACATACAGGGGGGGAACACCGGGGAGCTGTTTTTT.

The V gene is TRBV11-3, the J gene TRBJ2-1; TRBD1 might be the D (5 bases). Germline loops: CDR1 SGHNT, CDR2 YENEEA. This CDR3 is built from 15 residues. The V gene lost 5 bases and the J gene lost 3 bases, with 14 bases spanning the gap. The CDR3 nucleotides read TGTGCCAGCAGCCGGACACCTAATAACTACAATGAGCAGTTCTTC. Translated: CASSRTPNNYNEQFF.

The chain has TRBV10-3 and TRBJ2-5; D call uncertain. CDR3 length: 15 residues. CDR1 is ENHRY, CDR2 SYGVKD, per germline. With 5 bases removed from V and 1 base from J, the gap between germline ends came to 14 bases. The CDR3 loop reads CAISPGALRQETQYF. The CDR3 coding sequence is TGTGCCATCAGTCCAGGCGCCCTCCGCCAAGAGACCCAGTACTTC.

This clonotype was detected a few times. This chain links TRBV20-1 with TRBJ1-2, with D perhaps matching TRBD1 (5 bases). The V end was cut by 2 bases, the J end by 2 bases, with 15 bases between. This CDR3 contains 15 residues. CDR1 is DFQATT and CDR2 is SNEGSKA in the germline V gene (reference sequence). CDR3 sequence reads: CSARNSLGPNYGYTF. Here the CDR3 DNA reads TGCAGTGCTAGAAACTCCTTGGGGCCCAACTATGGCTACACCTTC.

This clonotype was seen a handful of times. The chain carries TRBV7-9 and TRBJ2-5, with D possibly matching TRBD1 (5 bases). This CDR3 comprises 14 residues. CDR1 is SEHNR, CDR2 FQNEAQ, per germline (reference sequence). The V and J ends lost 0 bases and 4 bases respectively, with 9 bases between them. CDR3 region: CASSLATDRETQYF. As DNA, the CDR3 is TGTGCCAGCAGCTTAGCCACAGACAGAGAGACCCAGTACTTC.

This clonotype was observed at least ten times. The chain recombines TRBV12-3 or TRBV12-4 with TRBJ1-3; 8 bases map to TRBD1. With 5 bases clipped from V and 16 bases from J, the junction kept 10 bases outside the gene matches. The CDR3 length is 12 residues. For the CDR3, the DNA is TGTGCCAGCAGTACGATAGGACAGGGAGTGTATTTT. This sequence encodes CASSTIGQGVYF.

In DNA, the CDR3 is TGTGCCAGCAGCAACTTACAGGGCTACACCTTC. The encoded protein is CASSNLQGYTF. The chain has TRBV2 and TRBJ1-2; D is unclear. Germline values: CDR1 SNHLY, CDR2 FYNNEI. The CDR3 is 11 amino acids. The V and J ends lost 6 bases and 8 bases respectively, with 10 bases between them.

This clonotype was picked up a small number of times. The chain joins TRBV12-3 or TRBV12-4 to TRBJ1-2; unclear D gene. The CDR3 runs to 13 residues. The V gene lost 4 bases and the J gene lost 7 bases, with 13 bases spanning the gap. CDR3 sequence: CASSSTRVSGYTF. For the CDR3, the DNA is TGTGCCAGCAGTTCCACCCGGGTTAGTGGCTACACCTTC.

The chain joins TRBV20-1 to TRBJ1-2; D perhaps matches TRBD1 (5 bases). The length of the CDR3 is 13 residues. The germline V gene has CDR1 DFQATT and CDR2 SNEGSKA (reference sequence). V lost 7 bases, J lost 5 bases, and 17 bases lay in between. As DNA, the CDR3 is TGCAGTGTCAGAGCTCGGGACCTTTATGGCTACACCTTC. Its protein is CSVRARDLYGYTF.

The J gene is TRBJ1-6, the V gene TRBV7-9; D may be TRBD1 (6 bases). Germline lookup yields CDR1 SEHNR and CDR2 FQNEAQ (reference sequence). V was shortened by 4 bases and J by 5 bases, with 9 bases between the two germline ends. There are 14 residues in the CDR3. The CDR3 DNA sequence: TGTGCCAGCAGCTCGGACAGTGATAATTCACCCCTCCACTTT. It encodes CASSSDSDNSPLHF.

This clonotype was detected a few times. This sequence joins TRBV6-1 and TRBJ2-4; 11 bases are a match to TRBD1. CDR3 length: 16 amino acids. Germline loops: CDR1 MNHNS, CDR2 SASEGT. V shed 4 bases and J 3 bases; nucleotides not matched to a gene: 5. CDR3 sequence: CASSARDRGSKNIQYF. CDR3 in DNA: TGTGCCAGCAGTGCGCGGGACAGGGGGAGCAAAAACATTCAGTACTTC.

This clonotype showed up just a few times. The chain carries TRBV7-2 and TRBJ2-3; TRBD2 matches 14 bases. Germline values: CDR1 SGHTA, CDR2 FQGNSA. The CDR3 contains 14 residues. V shed 5 bases, J shed 10 bases, and the junction held 5 bases outside the gene matches. The CDR3 here is CASSRRLAGGSQYF. As DNA, the CDR3 is TGTGCCAGCAGCCGAAGACTAGCGGGAGGGTCGCAGTATTTT.

This clonotype showed up just a few times. This chain links TRBV6-2 or TRBV6-3 with TRBJ2-2; D gene uncertain. Trimming shortened V by 10 bases and J by 8 bases, and 11 bases separated the two germline ends. Germline-derived CDR1 and CDR2 are MNHEY and SVGEGT. This CDR3 has 11 residues. CDR3 nucleotides: TGTGCCAACTCCTCTGAAGGGGAGCTGTTTTTT. Amino acids: CANSSEGELFF.

V gene TRBV4-2 combines with J gene TRBJ2-3; 8 bases map to TRBD2. V lost 0 bases to trimming and J lost 4 bases; unmatched junction nucleotides: 6. CDR3 length equals 16 residues. The germline gives CDR1 LGHNA, CDR2 YNFKEQ. CDR3 amino acids: CASSQEKGLVADTQYF. The CDR3 region has the DNA TGTGCCAGCAGCCAAGAGAAGGGACTAGTTGCAGATACGCAGTATTTT.

The chain uses TRBV19 and TRBJ1-1; D remains ambiguous. Per the germline V gene, CDR1 is LNHDA and CDR2 is SQIVND (reference sequence). The length of the CDR3 is 14 residues. V was cut by 3 bases and J by 4 bases, with 12 bases left in between. The CDR3 loop reads CASSIGPSGTEAFF. CDR3 nucleotides: TGTGCCAGTAGTATTGGTCCCTCGGGCACTGAAGCTTTCTTT.

V gene TRBV12-3 or TRBV12-4 combines with J gene TRBJ1-1; 7 nucleotides agree with TRBD1. The length of the CDR3 is 14 residues. Trimming took 2 bases from V and 6 from J; bases not matched to a gene: 6. The CDR3 DNA reads TGTGCCAGCAGTTTATCTGACAGGGTTTCTGAAGCTTTCTTT. Protein sequence: CASSLSDRVSEAFF.

The rearrangement joins TRBV20-1 to TRBJ2-3, with a tentative D call TRBD1 (5 bases). The CDR3 has 16 amino acids. V lost 5 bases, J lost 5 bases, and 23 bases lay in between. Looked up from germline, CDR1 is DFQATT and CDR2 is SNEGSKA (reference sequence). For the CDR3, the DNA is TGCAGTGCTGCGACAGTTGGGGCTCTCTGGGGAGATACGCAGTATTTT. This sequence encodes CSAATVGALWGDTQYF.

The V gene is TRBV12-3 or TRBV12-4, the J gene TRBJ2-2; D might be TRBD2 (6 bases). CDR3 length: 13 amino acids. The V gene lost 11 bases and the J gene lost 2 bases, with 12 bases spanning the gap. In nucleotides, the CDR3 is TGTGCCTGGAGGGCAACTAACACCGGGGAGCTGTTTTTT. Its protein is CAWRATNTGELFF.

In DNA, the CDR3 is TGCGCCAGCAGCTTGGATGGTGGGGCAAATCAGCCCCAGCATTTT. Amino acids: CASSLDGGANQPQHF. This chain connects TRBV5-1 to TRBJ1-5; perhaps TRBD1 as D (5 bases). The CDR3 totals 15 residues. In germline, CDR1 is SGHRS, CDR2 YFSETQ. V gave up 0 bases and J gave up 4 bases, with 11 bases separating them.

This clonotype was seen at least ten times. V gene TRBV10-2 combines with J gene TRBJ2-1, with 7 bases identical to TRBD2. The junction had 12 bases not matched to a gene; V was cut back by 3 bases and J by 4 bases. Germline CDR1 and CDR2: WSHSY and SAAADI. This CDR3 is built from 17 residues. The CDR3 here is CASSDWGGETLYNEQFF. CDR3 bases: TGCGCCAGCAGTGATTGGGGGGGAGAGACCCTGTACAATGAGCAGTTCTTC.

The chain uses TRBV20-1 and TRBJ2-3; D gene uncertain. This CDR3 region has 13 residues. CDR1 DFQATT and CDR2 SNEGSKA come from the germline V gene (reference sequence). Trimming cost V 6 bases and J 3 bases, with 13 bases left between them. The CDR3 sequence: CSAWTSNTDTQYF. The DNA for the CDR3 is TGCAGTGCCTGGACCTCGAATACAGATACGCAGTATTTT.

The V call is TRBV20-1, the J call TRBJ1-6; TRBD1 is a possible D gene (5 bases). The CDR3 runs to 14 residues. Trimming took 1 base from V and 10 from J, leaving 14 bases between them. Germline V gene data show CDR1 as DFQATT and CDR2 as SNEGSKA (reference sequence). CDR3 sequence: CSARGLRDRSPLHF. The CDR3 DNA is TGCAGTGCTAGAGGTCTCAGGGACCGATCACCCCTCCACTTT.

The chain combines TRBV4-3 with TRBJ2-3; 11 bases map to TRBD2. The ends lost 3 bases at V and 6 bases at J; junction bases unmatched: 8. The CDR3 contains 16 residues. Germline V CDR1 and CDR2: LGHNA, YSLEER. CDR3 loop: CASSHASGGPRDTQYF. The CDR3 bases are TGCGCCAGCAGCCATGCTAGCGGGGGGCCGAGGGATACGCAGTATTTT.

The gene calls are TRBV20-1 and TRBJ2-5; TRBD2 agrees at 12 bases. Germline V CDR1 and CDR2: DFQATT, SNEGSKA (reference sequence). CDR3 length: 16 amino acids. Trimming took 3 bases from V and 3 from J; bases not matched to a gene: 8. The CDR3 here is CSASRLAGDRKETQYF. The CDR3 DNA sequence: TGCAGTGCTAGTCGACTAGCGGGGGACAGAAAAGAGACCCAGTACTTC.